The T cell receptor (beta chain) under discussion was sequenced for a study of T cells expressing NK-cell markers. On the study more broadly: The TCR beta repertoires originated in sorted CD3+CD56+NKG2C+, CD3+CD56+NKG2C- and CD3+CD56-NKG2C+ T cells. Most of the eight sequenced donors tested HCMV-seropositive; one tested seronegative. General observations from the study: The same clonotypes also predominated in the CD3+CD56-NKG2C+ fraction of several donors.

Points on this clonotype: Its antigen is still unknown.

Scientists made TCR beta cDNA using 5'RACE template switching with UMIs. For each CDR3 protein, TCRdb gives one entry from its re-call of the 5' RACE reads, without DNA. The sample holds about 390,000 distinct CDR3 sequences. Germline V lookup: CDR1 KGHDR, CDR2 SFDVKD. The CDR3 loop spans 14 amino acids. The source is a woman aged 45-65 years in good health. The V and J genes are TRBV24-1 and TRBJ2-5; without DNA, the TCRdb call of TRBD1 cannot be checked. Sequences were obtained from blood T cells: a sorted CD56 or NKG2C T cell subset, CD4+ or CD8+ T cells, or bulk PBMC T cells (not recorded which). The chain's CDR3 is CATSDQNRGETQYF.